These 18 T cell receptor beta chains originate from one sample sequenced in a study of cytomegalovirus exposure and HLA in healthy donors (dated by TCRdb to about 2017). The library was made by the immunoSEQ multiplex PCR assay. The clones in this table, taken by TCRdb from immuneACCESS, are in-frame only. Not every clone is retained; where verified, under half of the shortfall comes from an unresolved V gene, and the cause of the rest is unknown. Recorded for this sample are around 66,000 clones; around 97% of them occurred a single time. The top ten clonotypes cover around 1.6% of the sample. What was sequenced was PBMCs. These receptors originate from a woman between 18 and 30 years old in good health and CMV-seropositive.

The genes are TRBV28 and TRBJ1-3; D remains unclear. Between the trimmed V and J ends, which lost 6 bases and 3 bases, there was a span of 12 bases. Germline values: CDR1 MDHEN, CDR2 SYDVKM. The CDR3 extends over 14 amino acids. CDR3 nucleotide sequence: TGTGCCAGCAGCCCAATACAGATTGGAAACACCATATATTTT. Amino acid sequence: CASSPIQIGNTIYF.

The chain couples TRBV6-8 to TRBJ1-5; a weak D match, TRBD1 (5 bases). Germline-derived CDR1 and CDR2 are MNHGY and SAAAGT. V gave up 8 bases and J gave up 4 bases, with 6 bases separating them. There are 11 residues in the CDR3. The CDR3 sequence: CASGGNQPQHF. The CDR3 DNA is TGTGCCAGCGGGGGGAATCAGCCCCAGCATTTT.

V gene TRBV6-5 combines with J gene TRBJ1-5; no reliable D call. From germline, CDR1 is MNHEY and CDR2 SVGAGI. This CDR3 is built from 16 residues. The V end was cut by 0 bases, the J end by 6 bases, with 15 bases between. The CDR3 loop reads CASSYSKGLRGQPQHF. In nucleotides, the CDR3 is TGTGCCAGCAGTTACTCGAAAGGGTTGCGGGGTCAGCCCCAGCATTTT.

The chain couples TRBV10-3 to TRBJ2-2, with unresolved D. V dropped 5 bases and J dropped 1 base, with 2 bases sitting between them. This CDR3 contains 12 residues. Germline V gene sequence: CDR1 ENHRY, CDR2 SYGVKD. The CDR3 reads CAISRNTGELFF. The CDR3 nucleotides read TGTGCCATCAGTCGGAACACCGGGGAGCTGTTTTTT.

CDR3 nucleotides: TGTGCCTGGAGCAGGGGGCGGGAGAAAAATGAGCAGTTCTTC. Its translation is CAWSRGREKNEQFF. The gene calls are TRBV30 and TRBJ2-1; maybe TRBD1 (8 bases). CDR1 GTSNPN and CDR2 SVGIG come from the germline V gene (reference sequence). V lost 3 bases, J lost 7 bases, and 16 bases lay in between. The CDR3 spans 14 residues. The whole variable domain, filled in from reference TRBV30 and TRBJ2-1, reads SQTIHQWPATLVQPVGSPLSLECTVEGTSNPNLYWYRQAAGRGLQLLFYSVGIGQISSEVPQNLSASRPQDRQFILSSKKLLLSDSGFYLCAWSRGREKNEQFFGPGTRLTVL.

This chain's CDR3 is CASSDGVGGADTQYF. CDR3 coding DNA: TGTGCCAGCAGTGACGGGGTAGGGGGCGCAGATACGCAGTATTTT. J is TRBJ2-3 and V is TRBV6-4; 7 bases are a match to TRBD1. The CDR3 is 15 residues long. The germline V gene encodes CDR1 MRHNA and CDR2 SNTAGT. V gave up 2 bases and J gave up 4 bases; unmatched junction bases: 6.

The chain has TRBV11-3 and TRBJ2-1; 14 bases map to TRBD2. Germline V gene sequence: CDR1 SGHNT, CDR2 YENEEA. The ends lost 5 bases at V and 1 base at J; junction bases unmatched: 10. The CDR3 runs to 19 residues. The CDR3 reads CASSLNGLAGGPSYNEQFF. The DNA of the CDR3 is TGTGCCAGCAGCCTGAACGGACTAGCGGGAGGCCCTTCCTACAATGAGCAGTTCTTC.

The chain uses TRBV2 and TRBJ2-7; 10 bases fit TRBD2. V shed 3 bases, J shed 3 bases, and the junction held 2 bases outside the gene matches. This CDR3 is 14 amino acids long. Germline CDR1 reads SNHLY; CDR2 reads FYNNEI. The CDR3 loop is CASSDSGRLYEQYF. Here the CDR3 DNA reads TGTGCCAGCAGTGATAGCGGGAGGCTCTACGAGCAGTACTTC.

The CDR3 DNA sequence: TGTGCCAGCAGCACCGCGGGGTACCAAGAGACCCAGTACTTC. This translates into CASSTAGYQETQYF. The J gene is TRBJ2-5, the V gene TRBV7-6, with D possibly matching TRBD2 (6 bases). Trimming left V 5 bases short and J 0 bases short, with 10 bases between. The CDR3 totals 14 residues. Germline loops: CDR1 SGHVS, CDR2 FNYEAQ. Filled out from reference TRBV7-6 and TRBJ2-5, the complete variable domain reads GAGVSQSPRYKVTKRGQDVALRCDPISGHVSLYWYRQALGQGPEFLTYFNYEAQQDKSGLPNDRFSAERPEGSISTLTIQRTEQRDSAMYRCASSTAGYQETQYFGPGTRLLVL.

Here the CDR3 DNA reads TGTGCCAGCAGCTTAGTTGGGGGGAGAGAGCAGTACTTC. This encodes CASSLVGGREQYF. This sequence joins TRBV11-1 and TRBJ2-7, with a possible D match to TRBD2 (6 bases). V lost 1 base and J lost 7, with 11 bases in between. This CDR3 has 13 amino acids. Germline values: CDR1 SGHAT, CDR2 FQDESV (reference sequence).

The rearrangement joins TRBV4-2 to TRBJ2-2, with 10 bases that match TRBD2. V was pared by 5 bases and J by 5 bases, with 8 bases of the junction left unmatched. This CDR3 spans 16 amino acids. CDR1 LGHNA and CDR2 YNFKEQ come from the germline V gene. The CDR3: CASSIPGLAITGELFF. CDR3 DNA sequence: TGTGCCAGCAGCATTCCGGGACTAGCGATTACCGGGGAGCTGTTTTTT.

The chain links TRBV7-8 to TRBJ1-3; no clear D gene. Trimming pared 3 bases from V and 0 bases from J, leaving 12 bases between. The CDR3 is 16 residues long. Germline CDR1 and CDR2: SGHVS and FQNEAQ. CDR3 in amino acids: CASSFSPTSSGNTIYF. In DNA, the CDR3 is TGTGCCAGCAGCTTTTCGCCCACGAGCTCTGGAAACACCATATATTTT.

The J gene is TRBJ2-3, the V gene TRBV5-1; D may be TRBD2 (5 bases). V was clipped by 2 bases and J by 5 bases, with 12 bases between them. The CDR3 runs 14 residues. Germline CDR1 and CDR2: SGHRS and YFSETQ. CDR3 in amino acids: CASSFFGGLDTQYF. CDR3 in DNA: TGCGCCAGCAGCTTTTTTGGAGGTCTAGATACGCAGTATTTT. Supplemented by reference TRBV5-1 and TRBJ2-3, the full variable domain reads KAGVTQTPRYLIKTRGQQVTLSCSPISGHRSVSWYQQTPGQGLQFLFEYFSETQRNKGNFPGRFSGRQFSNSRSEMNVSTLELGDSALYLCASSFFGGLDTQYFGPGTRLTVL.

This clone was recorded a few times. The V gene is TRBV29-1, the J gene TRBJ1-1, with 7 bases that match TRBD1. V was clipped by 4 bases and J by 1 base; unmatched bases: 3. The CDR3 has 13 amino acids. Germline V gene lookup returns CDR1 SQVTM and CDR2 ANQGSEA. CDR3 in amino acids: CSVGGTENTEAFF. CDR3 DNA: TGCAGCGTTGGTGGGACAGAGAACACTGAAGCTTTCTTT.

For the CDR3, the DNA is TGTGCCAGCATCGTTGGGACTAGCGGATACTACGAGCAGTACTTC. Protein: CASIVGTSGYYEQYF. The V call is TRBV7-8, the J call TRBJ2-7; 11 bases fit TRBD2. The CDR3 totals 15 residues. After removal of 7 bases from V and 3 bases from J, the junction contained 8 bases not matched to a gene. Germline assignment: CDR1 SGHVS and CDR2 FQNEAQ.

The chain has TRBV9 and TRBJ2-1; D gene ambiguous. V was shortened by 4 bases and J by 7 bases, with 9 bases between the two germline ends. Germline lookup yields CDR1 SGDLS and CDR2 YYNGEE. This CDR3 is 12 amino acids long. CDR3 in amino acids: CASSPYGNEQFF. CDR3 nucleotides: TGTGCCAGCAGCCCATACGGGAATGAGCAGTTCTTC.

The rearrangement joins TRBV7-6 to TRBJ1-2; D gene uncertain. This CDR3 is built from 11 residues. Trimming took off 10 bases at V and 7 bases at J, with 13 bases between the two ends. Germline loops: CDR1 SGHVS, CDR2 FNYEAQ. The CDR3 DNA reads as TGTGCCACCTACCGCGGAGGTGGCTACACCTTC. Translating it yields CATYRGGGYTF.

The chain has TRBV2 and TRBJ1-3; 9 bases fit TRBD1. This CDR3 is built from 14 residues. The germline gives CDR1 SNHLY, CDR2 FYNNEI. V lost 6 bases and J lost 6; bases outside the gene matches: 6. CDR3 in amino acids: CASRNRGQENTIYF. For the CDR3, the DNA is TGTGCCAGCAGAAACAGGGGGCAGGAAAACACCATATATTTT.